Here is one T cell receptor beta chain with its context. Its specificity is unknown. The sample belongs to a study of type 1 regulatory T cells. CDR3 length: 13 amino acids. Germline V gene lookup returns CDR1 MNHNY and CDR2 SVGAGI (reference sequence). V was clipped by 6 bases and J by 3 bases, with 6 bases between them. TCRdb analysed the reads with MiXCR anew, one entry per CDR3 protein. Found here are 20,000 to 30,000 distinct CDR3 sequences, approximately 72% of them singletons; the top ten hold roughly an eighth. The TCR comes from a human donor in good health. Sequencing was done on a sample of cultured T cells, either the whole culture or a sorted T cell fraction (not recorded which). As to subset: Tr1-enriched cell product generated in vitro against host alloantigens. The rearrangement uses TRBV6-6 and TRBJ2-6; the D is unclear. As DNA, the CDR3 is TGTGCCAGCAGCCATGGTGGGGCCAACGTCCTGACTTTC. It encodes CASSHGGANVLTF.